This TCR beta chain emerged from a study of Ad26.COV2.S vaccination and SARS-CoV-2 variants. Study overall: Once or twice, 56 days apart, Ad26.COV2.S was delivered intramuscularly.

Germline values: CDR1 SGHAT, CDR2 FQDESV (reference sequence). The CDR3 loop spans 15 amino acids. V was trimmed by 1 base and J by 10 bases, leaving 14 bases between them. Libraries were prepared by immunoSEQ multiplex PCR; TCRdb keeps only in-frame clonotypes and omits some of them. The table has 350,000 to 500,000 clones, roughly 88% seen once. Noted treatment: roughly 19 received Ad26.COV2.S at low or high dose, single or two shots; 5 received placebo; per-sample allocation not given. Specimens were obtained on day 63 following the first vaccine or placebo injection. The sample in question was peripheral blood, obtained in a trial of Ad26.COV2.S vaccine versus placebo. This chain connects TRBV11-1 to TRBJ1-6, with a weak D call TRBD1 (5 bases). The receptor comes from a person aged 18 to 59 who received the Ad26.COV2.S COVID-19 vaccine or a placebo. The CDR3 DNA is TGTGCCAGCAGCTTAGGGCAGGGAGCTCTATCACCCCTCCACTTT. Translating gives CASSLGQGALSPLHF.